Sequencing of this T cell receptor beta chain was carried out in a study of cytomegalovirus exposure and HLA in healthy donors (dated by TCRdb to 2016 to 2017). Study-level background: According to an earlier analysis of 587 of the donors, about 190 million T cells yielded roughly 110 million unique TCR beta sequences and around 300 Gb of sequence data. In a later genetic analysis, genome-wide SNP genotypes for about three fifths of the 666 donors were used, and that subset was treated as a discovery cohort. High-throughput TCR immunosequencing, statistical association of individual TCRs with disease status, and machine learning were combined to predict cytomegalovirus infection status. The aim of the study was to test whether cataloging public T cell receptors could identify signatures of past pathogen exposure. Of the approximately 400 genotyped donors, 65% to 90% were placed in the genetic ancestry cluster associated with self-reported Caucasian donors. The number of typed donors differed by locus: roughly 629-640 for A, B, C, DRB1 and DQB1; approximately 540 for DQA1; 606 for DPA1; and 450 to 480 for DPB1. About five DR-DQ haplotypes were treated as single units for association and clustering because of strong linkage in the cohort. Donor age, sex, ethnicity and CMV serostatus were compiled alongside the repertoire data. An early release covering about 600 HLA-typed donors comprised about 300 gigabases of sequencing data and roughly 85 million unique TCR sequences. Class I and class II HLA loci were covered by the typing at four-digit resolution. The T cell repertoires of several hundred subjects were profiled by immunosequencing and related to cytomegalovirus serostatus. All discovery cohort repertoires had been generated on a single sequencing platform. In addition to the first cohort of roughly 670 subjects, a separate validation cohort of approximately 130 different subjects was used. On average, roughly 250,000 unique TCR beta nucleotide sequences were sequenced per donor among 398 genotyped donors of the cohort, with about 17% of those sequences being non-productive. Rather than drawing on any new phenotypic data, the later analysis identified candidate immune exposures from TCR beta sequences and the way those sequences occurred across donors. To decide whether each TCR beta V gene segment behaved as functional or pseudogenic, an earlier analysis of some 600 of the donors relied on high-throughput TCR beta sequencing. A later analysis re-examined previously published TCR beta repertoires from several hundred donors and added high-resolution HLA genotyping to investigate patterns of TCR occurrence.

The germline V gene supplies CDR1 SGHAT and CDR2 FQNNGV. The CDR3, from cysteine to phenylalanine, totals 14 residues. The retained sequence is limited to the CDR3, 42 bases, with the frame set at the first base. V is trimmed back by 5 bases and J by 3 bases, and the junction contains 3 bases that no gene match accounts for. The cohort consisted of some 730 healthy bone marrow donors. At the time of sampling, all cohort members were nominally healthy, though unrecorded immune exposures were likely present. The donor was CMV seronegative and belonged to the group of approximately 320 seronegative cohort members. A peripheral blood sample was collected from each donor, and TCR beta sequencing was performed on peripheral blood mononuclear cells. Genomic DNA extraction from the blood cell samples was performed with the Qiagen DNeasy Blood Extraction Kit. Libraries were built with the immunoSEQ multiplex PCR assay. For the multiplex PCR, a mixture combining 60 forward primers for TCR Vbeta segments and 13 reverse primers for TCR Jbeta segments was used. The CDR3 region of rearranged TCR beta genes was amplified from genomic DNA with a multiplex PCR assay. The amplified TCR beta libraries were sequenced on the Illumina HiSeq System as 87-base-pair reads. The original methods were these. A later analysis counted about 80 million unique TCR beta chains across the 666 repertoires, and roughly 10 million of these chains were shared by at least two donors. Raw reads were error-corrected and collapsed into unique sequences by a nearest-neighbor algorithm in which closely related sequences were merged to remove PCR and sequencing errors. V, D and J gene segments were assigned by aligning CDR3 sequences to IMGT reference sequences. For a sequence to be retained, a match of at least six nucleotides to both a V gene segment and a J gene segment was required. Rearrangements were called productive when the CDR3 lacked stop codons and stayed in frame with V and J; all others were non-productive. CDR3 was defined according to IMGT convention as the region running from the second conserved V-encoded cysteine to the conserved J-encoded phenylalanine. The earlier analysis of about 560 of the donors excluded any sequence lacking an unambiguous match to a single V gene segment. An earlier analysis of 550 to 650 of the donors classified V segments as functional when productive rearrangements were above 56.7% and as segregating when the standard deviation between donors was above 5%. A statistical classification framework was built to diagnose cytomegalovirus status from the catalog of TCR beta chain sequences. V and J gene assignment, in a later analysis, came from comparing TCR nucleotide sequences with IMGT/GENE-DB human TR gene sequences. In a later analysis, CDR3 sequences and most-parsimonious VDJ recombination scenarios were assigned using the TCRdist pipeline. A later analysis defined each TCR beta chain by its CDR3 amino acid sequence plus V-gene family, and excluded reads lacking a unique V-gene family. As a way to deal with suspected cross-contamination and a sequencing artifact, a later analysis dropped nearly 600 nucleotide sequences that were highly shared and had low generation probability. In a later analysis, a clonal expansion index was calculated for each public chain from normalized within-repertoire ranks of inferred template counts. Generation probabilities in a later analysis came from a VDJ recombination model fitted to out-of-frame rearrangements, and those results were checked against IGoR. Hypergeometric tests were used in a later analysis to score TCR-TCR, TCR-HLA and TCR-CMV co-occurrence, with a repertoire-size bias correction applied to the TCR pairs. False discovery rates were estimated in a later analysis by permuting HLA or CMV assignments 20 times. A later analysis grouped co-occurring TCRs with DBSCAN, adding TCRdist sequence similarity when clustering within HLA-allele-positive subsets. For co-occurrence clustering, repertoires with fewer than 30,000 or more than 120,000 public chains were excluded, along with four to six repertoires with anomalous nucleotide sharing. TCRdb retrieved this table from immuneACCESS and kept in-frame rearrangements only. Not all clones are present; in checked studies, unresolved V genes account for under half, and no reason is known for the remainder. The V and J calls and the clone size are those of that table, but D and trimming were determined from the DNA. The sample table contains fewer than 150,000 clones; only one count was recorded for around 77% of them. The ten largest clones capture roughly 4.6% of the sample.

Study-wide findings and limitations: A further reported finding was that TCR beta sequences accurately predicted the HLA-A and HLA-B alleles for most subjects in the first cohort. A few of the identified cytomegalovirus-associated TCR beta chains were confirmed in vitro to be specific for cytomegalovirus antigens. Some IMGT-functional V segments, including TRBV6-2 and TRBV6-3, could not be distinguished by the 87-base-pair reads and were therefore excluded. According to a later genetic analysis, donors in an Asian-associated ancestry cluster had fewer N-insertions in productive TCRs than the approximately 700-donor mean. Strong co-occurrence of HLA alleles, especially DR and DQ, made assigning TCR associations to individual alleles difficult. The only immune exposure information available for the cohort was CMV serostatus. Sequencing depth was assumed to be roughly uniform across donors in the presence/absence analyses, though that assumption may not hold. The classifier was reported to diagnose cytomegalovirus status with high specificity and sensitivity in both the original cohort and the validation cohort. The earlier analysis of approximately 540 of the donors excluded 15 to 20 rarely observed V segments, including chromosome 9 orphons, because counts were too low. In a later analysis, TCR association rates were found to vary across HLA loci, with the most associated TCRs seen for DRB1 alleles and the fewest for HLA-C alleles. Only TCR beta chains were sequenced in this cohort, and the absence of alpha or paired-chain data limited detectable features. In a later genetic analysis, a missense DCLRE1C variant was associated with V-gene and J-gene trimming of TCR beta chains, and the association was replicated in an independent cohort. The authors suggested that the approach could potentially be extended to other disease states and immunological phenotypes. Several of the top co-occurrence clusters appeared to be linked to parvovirus B19, influenza, CMV and Epstein-Barr virus, according to a later analysis. In an earlier analysis of around 500 of the donors, most TCR beta V segments appeared in productive rearrangements about 90% or about 30% of the time, broadly matching IMGT annotations. The sequencing pipeline was judged likely to have produced a cluster of highly shared sequence variants as a technical artifact. In a later analysis, about 16,000 TCR beta sequences were associated with specific HLA alleles at a false discovery rate of 0.05. In the study, approximately 160 TCR beta chains were listed as associated with cytomegalovirus. According to a later analysis, most CMV-associated TCR beta chains appeared to be HLA-restricted, and the HLA associations seemed to be driven largely by CMV exposure. Compared with equally common non-associated chains, HLA-associated TCR beta chains in a later analysis were more clonally expanded and had lower generation probabilities. Correlated functional status among segregating V segments might be attributable to linkage disequilibrium, but an unknown experimental factor could not be ruled out. Most TCR sequences were seen in very few donors, while some public TCRs were found in many individuals. Because some donors lacked HLA typing at each locus, the association tests relied only on the typed subset.

Comment on this clone: Its cognate antigen has yet to be identified. No much larger clone exists at a distance of one base, and base qualities are not known.

The sequence was collected from a woman between 50 and 59 years old in good health and CMV-seronegative. The chain links TRBV11-2 with TRBJ2-3; the junction holds 9 bases that match TRBD2. The source material was PBMCs. At the DNA level, the sequence is TGTGCCAGCAGCGTGGGACTAGCAACAGATACGCAGTATTTT. It encodes CASSVGLATDTQYF.